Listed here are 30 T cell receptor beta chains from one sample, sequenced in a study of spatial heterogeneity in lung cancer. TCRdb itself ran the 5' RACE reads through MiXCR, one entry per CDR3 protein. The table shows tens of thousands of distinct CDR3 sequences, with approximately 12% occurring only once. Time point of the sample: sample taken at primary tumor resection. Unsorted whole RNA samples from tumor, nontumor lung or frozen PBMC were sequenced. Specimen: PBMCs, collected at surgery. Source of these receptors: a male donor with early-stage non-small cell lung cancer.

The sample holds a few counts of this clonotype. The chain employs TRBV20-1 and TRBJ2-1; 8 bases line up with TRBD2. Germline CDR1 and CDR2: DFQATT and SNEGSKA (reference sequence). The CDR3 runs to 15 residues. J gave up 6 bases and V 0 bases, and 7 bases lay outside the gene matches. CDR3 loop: CSARDPGGGPNEQFF. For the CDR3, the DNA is TGCAGTGCTAGAGATCCGGGGGGGGGCCCCAATGAGCAGTTCTTC.

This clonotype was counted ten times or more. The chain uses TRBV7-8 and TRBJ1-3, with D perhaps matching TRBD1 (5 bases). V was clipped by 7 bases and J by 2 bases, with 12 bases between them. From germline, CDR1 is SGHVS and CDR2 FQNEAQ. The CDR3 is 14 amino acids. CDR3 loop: CASTLGAAGNTIYF. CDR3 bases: TGTGCCAGCACCCTAGGGGCAGCTGGAAACACCATATATTTT.

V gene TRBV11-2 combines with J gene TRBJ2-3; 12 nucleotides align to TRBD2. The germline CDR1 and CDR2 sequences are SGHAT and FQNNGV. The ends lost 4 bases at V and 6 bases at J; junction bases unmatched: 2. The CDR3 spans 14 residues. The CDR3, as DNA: TGTGCCAGCAGCTCCGGACTAGCGGGGGATACGCAGTATTTT. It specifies CASSSGLAGDTQYF.

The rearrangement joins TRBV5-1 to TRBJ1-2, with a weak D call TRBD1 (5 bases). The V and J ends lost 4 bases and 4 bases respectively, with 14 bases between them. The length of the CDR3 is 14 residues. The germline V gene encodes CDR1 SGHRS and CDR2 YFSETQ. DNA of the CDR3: TGCGCCAGCAGCACCGGGACCAGGCCCTATGGCTACACCTTC. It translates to CASSTGTRPYGYTF.

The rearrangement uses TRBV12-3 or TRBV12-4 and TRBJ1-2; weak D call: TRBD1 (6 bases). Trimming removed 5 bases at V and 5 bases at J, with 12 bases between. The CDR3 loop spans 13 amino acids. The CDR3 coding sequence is TGTGCCAGCAGTGGGGGGGGCAGGTATGGCTACACCTTC. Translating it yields CASSGGGRYGYTF.

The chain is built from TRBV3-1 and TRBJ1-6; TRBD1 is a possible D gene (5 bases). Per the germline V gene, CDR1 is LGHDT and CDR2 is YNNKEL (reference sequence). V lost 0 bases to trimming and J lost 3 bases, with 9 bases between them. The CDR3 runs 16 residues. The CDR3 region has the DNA TGTGCCAGCAGCCAAGATGGGCAGGGCTATAATTCACCCCTCCACTTT. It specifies CASSQDGQGYNSPLHF.

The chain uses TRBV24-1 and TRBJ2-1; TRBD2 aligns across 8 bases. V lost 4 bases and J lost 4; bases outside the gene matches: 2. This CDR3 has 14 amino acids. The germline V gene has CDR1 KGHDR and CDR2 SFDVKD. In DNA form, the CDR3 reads TGTGCCACCAGTGAGCGGGAGGCGTACAATGAGCAGTTCTTC. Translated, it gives CATSEREAYNEQFF.

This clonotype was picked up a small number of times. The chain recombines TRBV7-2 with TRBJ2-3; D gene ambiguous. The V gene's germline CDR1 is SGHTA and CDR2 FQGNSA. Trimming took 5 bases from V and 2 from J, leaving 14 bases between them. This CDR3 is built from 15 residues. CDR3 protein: CASSPEGQSTDTQYF. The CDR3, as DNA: TGTGCCAGCAGCCCAGAAGGCCAATCCACAGATACGCAGTATTTT.

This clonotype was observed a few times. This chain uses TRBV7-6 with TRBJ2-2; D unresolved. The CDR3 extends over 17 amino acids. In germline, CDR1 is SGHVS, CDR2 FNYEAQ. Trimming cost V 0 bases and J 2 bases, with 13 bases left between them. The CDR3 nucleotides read TGTGCCAGCAGCTTAGCGGACCCTGACGGAAACACCGGGGAGCTGTTTTTT. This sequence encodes CASSLADPDGNTGELFF.

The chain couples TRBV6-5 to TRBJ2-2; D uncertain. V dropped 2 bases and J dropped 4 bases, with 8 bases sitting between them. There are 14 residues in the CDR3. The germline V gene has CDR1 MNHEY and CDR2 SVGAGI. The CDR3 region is CASSYRETTGELFF. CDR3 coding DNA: TGTGCCAGCAGTTACCGAGAGACCACCGGGGAGCTGTTTTTT.

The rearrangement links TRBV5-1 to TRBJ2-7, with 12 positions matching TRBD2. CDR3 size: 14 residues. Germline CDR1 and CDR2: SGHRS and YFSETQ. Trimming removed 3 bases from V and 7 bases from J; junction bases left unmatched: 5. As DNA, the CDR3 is TGCGCCAGCAGCTCAGGACTAGCGGGGAGTGAGCAGTACTTC. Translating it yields CASSSGLAGSEQYF.

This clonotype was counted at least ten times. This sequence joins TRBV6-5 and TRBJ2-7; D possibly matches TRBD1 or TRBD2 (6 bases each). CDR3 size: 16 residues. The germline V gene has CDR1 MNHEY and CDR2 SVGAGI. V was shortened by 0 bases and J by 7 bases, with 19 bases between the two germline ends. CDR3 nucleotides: TGTGCCAGCAGTTACTCTGGAGGGGGAAAGGGGGGTGAGCAGTACTTC. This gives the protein CASSYSGGGKGGEQYF.

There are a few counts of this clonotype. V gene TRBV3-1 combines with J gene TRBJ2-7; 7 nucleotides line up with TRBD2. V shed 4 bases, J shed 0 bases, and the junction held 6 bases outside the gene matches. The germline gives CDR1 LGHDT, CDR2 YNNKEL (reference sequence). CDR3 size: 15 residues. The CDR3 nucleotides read TGTGCCAGCAGCCCCGGACTAGTGATCTCCTACGAGCAGTACTTC. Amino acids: CASSPGLVISYEQYF.

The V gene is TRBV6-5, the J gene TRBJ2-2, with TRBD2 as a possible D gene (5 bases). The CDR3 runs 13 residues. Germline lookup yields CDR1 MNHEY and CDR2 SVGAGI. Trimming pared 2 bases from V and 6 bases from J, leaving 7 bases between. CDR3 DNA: TGTGCCAGCAGTTACGTGGGAGCCGGGGAGCTGTTTTTT. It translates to CASSYVGAGELFF.

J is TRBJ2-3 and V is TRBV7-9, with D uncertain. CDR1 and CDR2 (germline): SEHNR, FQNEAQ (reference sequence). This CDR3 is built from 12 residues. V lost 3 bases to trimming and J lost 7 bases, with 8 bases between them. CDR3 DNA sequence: TGTGCCAGCAGCTTCATAGAATATACGCAGTATTTT. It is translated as CASSFIEYTQYF.

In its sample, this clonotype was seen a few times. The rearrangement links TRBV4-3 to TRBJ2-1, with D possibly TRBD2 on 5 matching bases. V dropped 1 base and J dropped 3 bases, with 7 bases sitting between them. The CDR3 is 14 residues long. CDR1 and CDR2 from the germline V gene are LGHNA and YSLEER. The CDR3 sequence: CASSQGAGYNEQFF. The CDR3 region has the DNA TGCGCCAGCAGCCAAGGGGCGGGCTACAATGAGCAGTTCTTC.

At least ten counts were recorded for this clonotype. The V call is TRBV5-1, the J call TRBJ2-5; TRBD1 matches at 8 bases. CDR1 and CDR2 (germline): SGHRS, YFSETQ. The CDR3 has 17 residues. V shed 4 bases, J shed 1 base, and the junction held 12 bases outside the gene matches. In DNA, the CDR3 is TGCGCCAGCAGCCATGGATTACAGGGGGTTGCCCAAGAGACCCAGTACTTC. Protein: CASSHGLQGVAQETQYF.

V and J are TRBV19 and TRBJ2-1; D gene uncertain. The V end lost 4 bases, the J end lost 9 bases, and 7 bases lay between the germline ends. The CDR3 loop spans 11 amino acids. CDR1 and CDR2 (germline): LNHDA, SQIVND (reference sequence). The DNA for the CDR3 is TGTGCCAGTAGTAGTTGGGCTGAGCAGTTCTTC. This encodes CASSSWAEQFF.

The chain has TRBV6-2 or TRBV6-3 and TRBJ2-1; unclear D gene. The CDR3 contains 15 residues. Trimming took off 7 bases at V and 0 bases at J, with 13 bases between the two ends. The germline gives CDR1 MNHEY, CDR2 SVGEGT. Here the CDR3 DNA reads TGTGCCAGCATATTCGCCCGGAGCTCCTACAATGAGCAGTTCTTC. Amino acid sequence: CASIFARSSYNEQFF.

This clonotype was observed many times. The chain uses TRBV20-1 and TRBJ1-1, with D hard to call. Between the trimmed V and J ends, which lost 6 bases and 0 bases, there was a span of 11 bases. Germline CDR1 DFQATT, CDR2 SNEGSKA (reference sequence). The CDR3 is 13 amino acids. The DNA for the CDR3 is TGCAGTGCCATTTCCGGGGTGAACACTGAAGCTTTCTTT. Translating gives CSAISGVNTEAFF.

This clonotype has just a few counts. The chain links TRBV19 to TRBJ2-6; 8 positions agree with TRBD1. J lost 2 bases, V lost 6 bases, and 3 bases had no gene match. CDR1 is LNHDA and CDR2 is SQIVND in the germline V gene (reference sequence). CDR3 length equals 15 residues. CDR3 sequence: CASSKQGAGANVLTF. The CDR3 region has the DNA TGTGCCAGTAGCAAACAGGGGGCTGGGGCCAACGTCCTGACTTTC. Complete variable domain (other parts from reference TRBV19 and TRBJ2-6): DGGITQSPKYLFRKEGQNVTLSCEQNLNHDAMYWYRQDPGQGLRLIYYSQIVNDFQKGDIAEGYSVSREKKESFPLTVTSAQKNPTAFYLCASSKQGAGANVLTFGAGSRLTVL.

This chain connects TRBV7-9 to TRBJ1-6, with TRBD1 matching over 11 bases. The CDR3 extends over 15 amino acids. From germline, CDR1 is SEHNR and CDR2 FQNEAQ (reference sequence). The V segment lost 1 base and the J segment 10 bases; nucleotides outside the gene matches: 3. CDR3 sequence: CASSLEGTGGSPLHF. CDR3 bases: TGTGCCAGCAGCTTAGAAGGGACAGGGGGATCACCCCTCCACTTT.

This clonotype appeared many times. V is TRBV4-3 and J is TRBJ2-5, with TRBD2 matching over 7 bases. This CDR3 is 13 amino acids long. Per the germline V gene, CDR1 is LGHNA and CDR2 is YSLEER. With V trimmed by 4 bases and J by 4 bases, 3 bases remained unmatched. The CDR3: CASSRASGETQYF. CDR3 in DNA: TGCGCCAGCAGCCGCGCTAGCGGAGAGACCCAGTACTTC.

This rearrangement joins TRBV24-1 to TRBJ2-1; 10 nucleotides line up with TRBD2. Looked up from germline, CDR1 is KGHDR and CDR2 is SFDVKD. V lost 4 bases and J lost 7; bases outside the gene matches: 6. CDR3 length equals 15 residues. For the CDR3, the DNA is TGTGCCACCAGTGACTTAACTAGCGGGATGAATGAGCAGTTCTTC. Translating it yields CATSDLTSGMNEQFF.

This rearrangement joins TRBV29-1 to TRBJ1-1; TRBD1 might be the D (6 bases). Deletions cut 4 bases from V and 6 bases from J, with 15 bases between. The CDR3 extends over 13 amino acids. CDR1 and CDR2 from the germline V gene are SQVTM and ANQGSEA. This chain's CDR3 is CSVVDSEFAEAFF. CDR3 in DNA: TGCAGCGTTGTGGACAGTGAGTTCGCTGAAGCTTTCTTT.

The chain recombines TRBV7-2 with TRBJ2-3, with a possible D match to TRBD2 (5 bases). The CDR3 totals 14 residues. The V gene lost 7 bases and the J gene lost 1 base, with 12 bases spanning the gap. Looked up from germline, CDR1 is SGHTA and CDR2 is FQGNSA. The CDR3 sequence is CASNLHSGTDTQYF. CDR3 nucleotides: TGTGCCAGCAACCTTCATAGCGGCACAGATACGCAGTATTTT.

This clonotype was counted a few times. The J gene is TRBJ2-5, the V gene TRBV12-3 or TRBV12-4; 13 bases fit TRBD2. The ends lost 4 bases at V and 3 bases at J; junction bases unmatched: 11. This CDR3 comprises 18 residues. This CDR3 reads CASSSHWTSGSVKETQYF. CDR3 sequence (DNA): TGTGCCAGCAGTTCACACTGGACTAGCGGGAGTGTGAAAGAGACCCAGTACTTC.

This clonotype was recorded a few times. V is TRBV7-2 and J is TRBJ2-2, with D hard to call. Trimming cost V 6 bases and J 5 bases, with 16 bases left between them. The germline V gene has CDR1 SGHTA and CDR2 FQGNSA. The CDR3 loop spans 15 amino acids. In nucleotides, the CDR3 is TGTGCCAGCAGTGAAGCAAGGAGAGGTACCGGGGAGCTGTTTTTT. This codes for CASSEARRGTGELFF.

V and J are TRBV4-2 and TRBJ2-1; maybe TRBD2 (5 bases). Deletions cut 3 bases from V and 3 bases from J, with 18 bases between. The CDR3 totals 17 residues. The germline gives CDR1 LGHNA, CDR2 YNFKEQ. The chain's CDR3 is CASSHGNTLVHYNEQFF. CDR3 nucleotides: TGTGCCAGCAGCCACGGAAACACACTAGTTCACTACAATGAGCAGTTCTTC.

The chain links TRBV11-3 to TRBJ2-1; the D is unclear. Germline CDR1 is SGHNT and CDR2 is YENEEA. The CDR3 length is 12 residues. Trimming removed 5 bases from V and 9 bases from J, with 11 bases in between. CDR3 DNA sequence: TGTGCCAGCAGCCCGCAAAGCAGTGAGCAGTTCTTC. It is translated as CASSPQSSEQFF.